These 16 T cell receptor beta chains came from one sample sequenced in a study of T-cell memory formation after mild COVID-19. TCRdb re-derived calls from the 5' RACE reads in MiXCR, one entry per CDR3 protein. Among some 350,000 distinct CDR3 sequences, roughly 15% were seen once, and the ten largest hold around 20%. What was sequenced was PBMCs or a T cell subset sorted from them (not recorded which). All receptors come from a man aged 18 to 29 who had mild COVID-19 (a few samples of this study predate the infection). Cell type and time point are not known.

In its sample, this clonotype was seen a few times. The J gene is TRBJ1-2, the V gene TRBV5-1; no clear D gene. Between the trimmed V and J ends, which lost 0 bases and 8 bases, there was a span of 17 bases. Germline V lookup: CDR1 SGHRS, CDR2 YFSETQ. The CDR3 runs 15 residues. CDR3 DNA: TGCGCCAGCAGCTTGGTTGAGAGAGGGAGAGGCGGCTACACCTTC. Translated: CASSLVERGRGGYTF.

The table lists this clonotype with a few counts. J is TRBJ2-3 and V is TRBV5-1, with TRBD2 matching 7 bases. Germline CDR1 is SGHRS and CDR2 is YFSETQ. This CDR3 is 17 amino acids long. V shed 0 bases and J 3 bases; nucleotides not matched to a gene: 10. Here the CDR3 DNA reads TGCGCCAGCAGCTTGGGCCTTGCGAGCGGGGCTACAGATACGCAGTATTTT. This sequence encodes CASSLGLASGATDTQYF.

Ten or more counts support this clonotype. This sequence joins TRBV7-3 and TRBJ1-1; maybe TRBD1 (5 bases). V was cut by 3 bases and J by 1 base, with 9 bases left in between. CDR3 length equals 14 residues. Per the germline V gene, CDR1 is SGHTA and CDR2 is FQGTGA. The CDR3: CASSLGPANTEAFF. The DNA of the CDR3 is TGTGCCAGCAGCTTGGGACCGGCGAACACTGAAGCTTTCTTT.

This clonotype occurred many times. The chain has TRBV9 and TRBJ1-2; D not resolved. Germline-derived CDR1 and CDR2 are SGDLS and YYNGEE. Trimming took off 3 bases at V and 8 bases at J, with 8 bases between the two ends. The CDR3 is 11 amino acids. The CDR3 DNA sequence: TGTGCCAGCAGCGGTTACCCAGGCTACACCTTC. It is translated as CASSGYPGYTF.

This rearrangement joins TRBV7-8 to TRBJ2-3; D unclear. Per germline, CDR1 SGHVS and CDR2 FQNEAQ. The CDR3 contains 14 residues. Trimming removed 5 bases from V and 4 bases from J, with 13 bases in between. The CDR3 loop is CASSPMWEADTQYF. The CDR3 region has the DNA TGTGCCAGCAGCCCTATGTGGGAAGCAGATACGCAGTATTTT. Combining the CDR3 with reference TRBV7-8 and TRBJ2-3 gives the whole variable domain GAGVSQSPRYKVAKRGQDVALRCDPISGHVSLFWYQQALGQGPEFLTYFQNEAQLDKSGLPSDRFFAERPEGSVSTLKIQRTQQEDSAVYLCASSPMWEADTQYFGPGTRLTVL.

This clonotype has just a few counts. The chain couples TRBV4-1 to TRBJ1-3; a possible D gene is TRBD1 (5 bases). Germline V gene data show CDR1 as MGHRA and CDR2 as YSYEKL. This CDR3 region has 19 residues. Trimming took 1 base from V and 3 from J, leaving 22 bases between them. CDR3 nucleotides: TGCGCCAGCAGCCAAGGGTCTTGGGGCCCCAGGTCCTTTGGAAACACCATATATTTT. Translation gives CASSQGSWGPRSFGNTIYF.

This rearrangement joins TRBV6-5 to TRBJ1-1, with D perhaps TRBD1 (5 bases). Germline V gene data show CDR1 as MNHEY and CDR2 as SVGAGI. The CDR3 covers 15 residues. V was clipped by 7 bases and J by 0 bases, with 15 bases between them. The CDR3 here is CASTPGPTLNTEAFF. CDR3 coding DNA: TGTGCCAGCACCCCGGGGCCGACGCTGAACACTGAAGCTTTCTTT.

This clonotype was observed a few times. CDR3 DNA: TGCGCCAGCAGCCAAGCCCCGACAGGGTCTTTAGCTGGGGCCAACGTCCTGACTTTC. It encodes CASSQAPTGSLAGANVLTF. J is TRBJ2-6 and V is TRBV4-1; 7 bases are shared with TRBD1. This CDR3 is built from 19 residues. V trimming: 1 base; J trimming: 2 bases; junction bases outside the gene matches: 11. Germline V gene sequence: CDR1 MGHRA, CDR2 YSYEKL.

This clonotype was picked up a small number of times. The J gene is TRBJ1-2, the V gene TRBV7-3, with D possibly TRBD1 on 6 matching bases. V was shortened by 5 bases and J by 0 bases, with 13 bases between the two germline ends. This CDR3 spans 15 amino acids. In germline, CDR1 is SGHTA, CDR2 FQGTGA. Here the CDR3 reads CASSPGTRTNYGYTF. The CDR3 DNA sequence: TGTGCCAGCAGCCCCGGGACAAGGACTAACTATGGCTACACCTTC. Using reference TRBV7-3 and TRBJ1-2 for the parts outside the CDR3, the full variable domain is GAGVSQTPSNKVTEKGKYVELRCDPISGHTALYWYRQSLGQGPEFLIYFQGTGAADDSGLPNDRFFAVRPEGSVSTLKIQRTERGDSAVYLCASSPGTRTNYGYTFGSGTRLTVV.

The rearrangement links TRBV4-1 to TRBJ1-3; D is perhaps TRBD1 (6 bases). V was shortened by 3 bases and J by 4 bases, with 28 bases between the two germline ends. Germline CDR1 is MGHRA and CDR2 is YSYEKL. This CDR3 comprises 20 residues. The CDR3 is CASSQPPGQESSSVGNTIYF. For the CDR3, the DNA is TGCGCCAGCAGCCAGCCACCGGGACAAGAATCATCTAGTGTCGGAAACACCATATATTTT.

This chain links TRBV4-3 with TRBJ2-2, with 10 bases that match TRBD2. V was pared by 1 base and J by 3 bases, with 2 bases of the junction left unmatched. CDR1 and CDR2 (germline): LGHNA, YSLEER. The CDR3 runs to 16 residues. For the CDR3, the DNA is TGCGCCAGCAGCCAAGTCAGCGGGGGGGACACCGGGGAGCTGTTTTTT. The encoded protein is CASSQVSGGDTGELFF.

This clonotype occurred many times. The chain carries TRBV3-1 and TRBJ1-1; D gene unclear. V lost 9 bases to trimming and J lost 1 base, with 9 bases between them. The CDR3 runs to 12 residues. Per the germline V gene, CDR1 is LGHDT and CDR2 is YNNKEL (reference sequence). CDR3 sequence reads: CASCDQNTEAFF. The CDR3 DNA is TGTGCCAGTTGTGATCAGAACACTGAAGCTTTCTTT.

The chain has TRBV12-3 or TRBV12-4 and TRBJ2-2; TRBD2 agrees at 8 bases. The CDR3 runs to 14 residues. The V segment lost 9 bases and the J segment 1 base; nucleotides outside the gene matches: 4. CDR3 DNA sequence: TGTGCCAGTTCGCGGGGGGAGAACACCGGGGAGCTGTTTTTT. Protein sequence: CASSRGENTGELFF.

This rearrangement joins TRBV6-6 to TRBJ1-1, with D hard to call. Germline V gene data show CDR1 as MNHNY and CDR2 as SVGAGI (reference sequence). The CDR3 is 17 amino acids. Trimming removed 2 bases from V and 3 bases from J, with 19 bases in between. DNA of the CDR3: TGTGCCAGCAGTTACGTTGGGTGGGCTGGAGACGACACTGAAGCTTTCTTT. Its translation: CASSYVGWAGDDTEAFF.

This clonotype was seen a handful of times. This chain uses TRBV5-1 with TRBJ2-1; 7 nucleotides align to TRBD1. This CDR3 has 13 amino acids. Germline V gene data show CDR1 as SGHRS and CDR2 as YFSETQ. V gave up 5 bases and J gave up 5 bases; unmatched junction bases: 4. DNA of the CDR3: TGCGCCAGCAGTGGCAGGGGGAACAATGAGCAGTTCTTC. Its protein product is CASSGRGNNEQFF.

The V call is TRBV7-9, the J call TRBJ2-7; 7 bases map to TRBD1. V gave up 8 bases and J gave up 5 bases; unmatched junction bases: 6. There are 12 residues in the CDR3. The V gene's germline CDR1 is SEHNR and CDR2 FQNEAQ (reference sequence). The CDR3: CASRGQDHEQYF. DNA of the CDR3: TGTGCCAGCCGAGGACAGGACCACGAGCAGTACTTC.